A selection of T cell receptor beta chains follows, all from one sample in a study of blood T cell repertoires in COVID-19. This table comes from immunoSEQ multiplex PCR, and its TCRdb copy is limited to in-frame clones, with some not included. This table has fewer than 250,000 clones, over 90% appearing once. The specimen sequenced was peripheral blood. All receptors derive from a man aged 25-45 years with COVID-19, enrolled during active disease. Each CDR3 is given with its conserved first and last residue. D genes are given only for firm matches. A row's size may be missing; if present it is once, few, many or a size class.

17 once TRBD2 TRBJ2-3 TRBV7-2 CASSLDSGGMSTDTQYF TGTGCCAGCAGCTTAGATAGCGGGGGGATGAGCACAGATACGCAGTATTTT
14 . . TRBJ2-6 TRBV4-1 CASRTAAGANVLTF TGCGCCAGCAGAACGGCGGCTGGGGCCAACGTCCTGACTTTC
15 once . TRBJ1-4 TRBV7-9 CASSSYRVLNEKLFF TGTGCCAGCAGCTCATACAGGGTCCTTAATGAAAAACTGTTTTTT
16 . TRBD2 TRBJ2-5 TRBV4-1 CASSQEDSGGQETQYF TGCGCCAGCAGCCAAGAAGATAGCGGGGGGCAAGAGACCCAGTACTTC
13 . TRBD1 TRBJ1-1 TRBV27 CAERQGLNTEAFF TGTGCCGAGCGACAGGGGCTGAACACTGAAGCTTTCTTT
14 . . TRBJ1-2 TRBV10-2 CASNRDTGNYGYTF TGCGCCAGCAACCGGGACACCGGAAACTATGGCTACACCTTC
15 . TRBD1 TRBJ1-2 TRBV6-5 CASSRLRQGAGGYTF TGTGCCAGCAGCCGGCTCAGACAGGGGGCGGGCGGCTACACCTTC
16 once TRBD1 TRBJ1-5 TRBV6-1 CASSAQPGQGDQPQHF TGTGCCAGCAGTGCCCAGCCGGGACAGGGAGATCAGCCCCAGCATTTT
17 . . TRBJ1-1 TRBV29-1 CSVQRVSGEERNTEAFF TGCAGCGTTCAAAGGGTATCAGGGGAAGAAAGGAACACTGAAGCTTTCTTT
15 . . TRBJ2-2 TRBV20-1 CSASRAGRNTGELFF TGCAGTGCTAGTAGGGCGGGGCGTAACACCGGGGAGCTGTTTTTT
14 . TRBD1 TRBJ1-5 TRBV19 CATRGPNSNQPQHF TGTGCCACTAGGGGGCCTAATAGCAATCAGCCCCAGCATTTT
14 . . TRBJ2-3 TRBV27 CASSLLGQGDTQYF TGTGCCAGCAGTTTATTAGGGCAGGGGGATACGCAGTATTTT
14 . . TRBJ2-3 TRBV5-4 CASSQVQITDTQYF TGTGCCAGCAGCCAGGTACAAATCACAGATACGCAGTATTTT
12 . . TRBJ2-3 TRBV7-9 CASSFSADTQYF TGTGCCAGCAGCTTTAGTGCAGATACGCAGTATTTT
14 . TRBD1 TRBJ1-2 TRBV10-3 CAISRQGTNYGYTF TGTGCCATCAGTCGACAGGGGACTAACTATGGCTACACCTTC
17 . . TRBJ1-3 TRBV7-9 CASSPATGLVGGNTIYF TGTGCCAGCAGCCCGGCTACAGGCCTAGTAGGTGGAAACACCATATATTTT
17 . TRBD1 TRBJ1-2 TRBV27 CASSLNHPGTGGSGYTF TGTGCCAGCAGTTTAAATCACCCTGGGACAGGGGGCAGTGGCTACACCTTC
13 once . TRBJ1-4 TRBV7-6 CASSLTTNEKLFF TGTGCCAGCAGCTTGACTACGAATGAAAAACTGTTTTTT
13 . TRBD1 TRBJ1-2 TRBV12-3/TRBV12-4 CASSWTGGGGYTF TGTGCCAGCAGTTGGACAGGGGGCGGTGGCTACACCTTC
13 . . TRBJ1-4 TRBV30 CAWNRQRNEKLFF TGTGCCTGGAACCGACAGCGTAATGAAAAACTGTTTTTT
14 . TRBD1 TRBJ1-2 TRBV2 CASNMDRVGYGYTF TGTGCCAGCAACATGGACAGGGTAGGCTATGGCTACACCTTC
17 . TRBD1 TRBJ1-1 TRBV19 CASSIPSGQGMNTEAFF TGTGCCAGTAGTATACCCTCAGGACAGGGAATGAACACTGAAGCTTTCTTT
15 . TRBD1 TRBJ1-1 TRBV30 CAWSVLGQENTEAFF TGTGCCTGGAGTGTGCTCGGACAGGAGAACACTGAAGCTTTCTTT
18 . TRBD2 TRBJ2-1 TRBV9 CASSAHSGGSSSYNEQFF TGTGCCAGCAGCGCCCATAGCGGGGGATCTAGCTCCTACAATGAGCAGTTCTTC
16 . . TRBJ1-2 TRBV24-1 CATTYHDPRGSYGYTF TGTGCCACCACTTACCACGATCCGCGGGGAAGCTATGGCTACACCTTC
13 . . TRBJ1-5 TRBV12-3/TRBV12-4 CASSLEEGQPQHF TGTGCCAGCAGTTTAGAGGAGGGTCAGCCCCAGCATTTT
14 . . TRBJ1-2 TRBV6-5 CASSARQAYYGYTF TGTGCCAGCAGCGCTAGACAGGCCTACTATGGCTACACCTTC
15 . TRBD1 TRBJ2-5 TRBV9 CASSVRQGRQETQYF TGTGCCAGCAGCGTGAGACAGGGGCGGCAAGAGACCCAGTACTTC
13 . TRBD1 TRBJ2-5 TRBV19 CASSDRGGETQYF TGTGCCAGTAGTGACAGGGGTGGGGAGACCCAGTACTTC
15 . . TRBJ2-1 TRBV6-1 CASSEIVTGDDEQFF TGTGCCAGCAGTGAAATAGTGACAGGCGACGATGAGCAGTTCTTC
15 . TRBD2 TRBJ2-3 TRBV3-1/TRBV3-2 CASSDSGGVTDTQYF TGTGCCAGCAGCGACTCGGGGGGTGTCACAGATACGCAGTATTTT
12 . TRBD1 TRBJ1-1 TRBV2 CASRIQGANAFF TGTGCCAGCAGGATACAGGGGGCGAACGCTTTCTTT
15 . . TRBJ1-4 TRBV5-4 CASSLGQPTNEKLFF TGTGCCAGCAGCTTAGGACAGCCAACTAATGAAAAACTGTTTTTT
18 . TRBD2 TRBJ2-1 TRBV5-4 CASSPGLAGGISYNEQFF TGTGCCAGCAGCCCGGGACTAGCGGGGGGGATTTCCTACAATGAGCAGTTCTTC
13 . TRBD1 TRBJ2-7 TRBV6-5 CASSPGQGNEQYF TGTGCCAGCAGCCCGGGACAGGGCAACGAGCAGTACTTC
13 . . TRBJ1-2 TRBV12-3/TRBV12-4 CASSSSRNYGYTF TGTGCCAGCAGTTCATCCAGGAACTATGGCTACACCTTC
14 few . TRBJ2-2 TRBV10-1 CASSKPDSSGELFF TGCGCCAGCAGTAAACCCGACAGTTCCGGGGAGCTGTTTTTT
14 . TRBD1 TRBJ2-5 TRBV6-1 CASSDTGGEETQYF TGTGCCAGCAGTGATACAGGGGGCGAAGAGACCCAGTACTTC
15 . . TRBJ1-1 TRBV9 CASSAAGDLNTEAFF TGTGCCAGCAGCGCAGCGGGAGATTTGAACACTGAAGCTTTCTTT
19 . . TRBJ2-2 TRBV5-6 CASSSYPLGGHSNTGELFF TGTGCCAGCAGCTCTTATCCCCTGGGGGGGCACAGTAACACCGGGGAGCTGTTTTTT
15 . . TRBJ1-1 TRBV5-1 CASSVQGSANTEAFF TGCGCCAGCAGCGTACAGGGTTCGGCGAACACTGAAGCTTTCTTT
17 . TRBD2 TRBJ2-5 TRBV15 CATSRGGTSGGAETQYF TGTGCCACCAGCAGAGGAGGAACTAGCGGGGGAGCGGAGACCCAGTACTTC
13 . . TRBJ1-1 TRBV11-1 CASSPAGRGYAFF TGTGCCAGCAGTCCAGCCGGAAGGGGCTATGCTTTCTTT
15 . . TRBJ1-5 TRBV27 CASSFGGLSGQPQHF TGTGCCAGCAGTTTCGGGGGGTTGTCGGGTCAGCCCCAGCATTTT